A selection of T cell receptor beta chains follows, all from one sample in a study of blood T cell repertoires in COVID-19. Assay: immunoSEQ multiplex PCR; the TCRdb copy retains only in-frame clones and omits some. Of fewer than 250,000 clones listed, around four fifths were seen once; the top ten hold less than 20%. The specimen was peripheral blood. These receptors all come from a human donor in a cohort sampled during active COVID-19. CDR3s include the opening cysteine and the closing phenylalanine or tryptophan. The order of the fields is CDR3 protein, CDR3 DNA, D gene, CDR3 length, J gene, clone size, V gene. The D gene is left open where the match is weak. Clone sizes are given selectively: once, few, many, or a class where the clone is expanded.

CASSRGDRDSPYGYTF	TGTGCCAGCAGCCGAGGAGACCGGGACAGCCCCTATGGCTACACCTTC	TRBD1	16	TRBJ1-2	-	TRBV3-1/TRBV3-2
CASFGLEGAGETQYF	TGTGCCAGCTTTGGGCTGGAGGGGGCGGGGGAGACCCAGTACTTC	-	15	TRBJ2-5	-	TRBV2
CSVEGSSYEQYF	TGCAGCGTTGAAGGCAGCTCCTACGAGCAGTACTTC	-	12	TRBJ2-7	once	TRBV29-1
CASRHTNTGELFF	TGTGCCAGCAGACATACCAACACCGGGGAGCTGTTTTTT	-	13	TRBJ2-2	-	TRBV11-3
CSTQYRGVETQYF	TGCAGCACTCAGTACAGGGGGGTGGAGACCCAGTACTTC	TRBD1	13	TRBJ2-5	few	TRBV29-1
CASSLGSWTGNQPQHF	TGTGCCAGCAGCTTGGGGAGCTGGACGGGAAATCAGCCCCAGCATTTT	-	16	TRBJ1-5	-	TRBV7-2
CASSSGDPGELFF	TGTGCCAGCAGCTCCGGGGATCCGGGGGAGCTGTTTTTT	-	13	TRBJ2-2	-	TRBV7-7
CASSSGETQYF	TGTGCCAGCAGCTCCGGAGAGACCCAGTACTTC	-	11	TRBJ2-5	-	TRBV11-1
CAWSRLQGDTQYF	TGTGCCTGGAGTCGCCTCCAGGGAGATACGCAGTATTTT	-	13	TRBJ2-3	once	TRBV30
CASSTTGGLAKNIQYF	TGTGCCAGCAGTACAACAGGGGGCTTGGCCAAAAACATTCAGTACTTC	TRBD1	16	TRBJ2-4	-	TRBV25-1
CASRWGQGTYNEQFF	TGTGCCAGCAGATGGGGACAGGGGACCTACAATGAGCAGTTCTTC	TRBD1	15	TRBJ2-1	-	TRBV5-6
CASSKTGVQNQPQHF	TGTGCCAGCAGCAAGACAGGGGTTCAAAATCAGCCCCAGCATTTT	-	15	TRBJ1-5	-	TRBV21-1
CAWTTTGTSADTQYF	TGTGCCTGGACAACGACCGGGACTAGTGCAGATACGCAGTATTTT	TRBD2	15	TRBJ2-3	-	TRBV30
CASSMLAGAPHNEQFF	TGTGCCAGTAGCATGTTAGCGGGGGCCCCTCACAATGAGCAGTTCTTC	TRBD2	16	TRBJ2-1	-	TRBV19
CAISAQGSQPQHF	TGTGCCATCAGTGCCCAGGGCAGCCAGCCCCAGCATTTT	-	13	TRBJ1-5	-	TRBV10-3
CATSRGPSSYNEQFF	TGTGCCACCAGCAGAGGTCCGAGCTCCTACAATGAGCAGTTCTTC	-	15	TRBJ2-1	-	TRBV15
CASRRSAHDSPLHF	TGTGCCAGTAGGCGGTCGGCCCATGATTCACCCCTCCACTTT	-	14	TRBJ1-6	few	TRBV19
CASSQSGASGLYNEQFF	TGTGCCAGCAGCCAAAGCGGGGCTAGCGGCCTCTACAATGAGCAGTTCTTC	TRBD2	17	TRBJ2-1	-	TRBV3-1/TRBV3-2
CASSLTGATGYTF	TGTGCCAGCAGCTTAACAGGGGCGACGGGCTACACCTTC	TRBD1	13	TRBJ1-2	-	TRBV7-9
CASSPSGGADTGELFF	TGCGCCAGCAGCCCTAGCGGGGGGGCGGATACCGGGGAGCTGTTTTTT	TRBD2	16	TRBJ2-2	-	TRBV5-1
CATRESGANVLTF	TGTGCCACCCGCGAGTCTGGGGCCAACGTCCTGACTTTC	-	13	TRBJ2-6	-	TRBV6-5
CATSRTGVSGANVLTF	TGTGCCACCAGCAGGACAGGGGTGTCCGGGGCCAACGTCCTGACTTTC	TRBD1	16	TRBJ2-6	-	TRBV15
CASSPRGLSWNTQYF	TGTGCCAGCAGTCCCCGGGGATTGAGTTGGAATACGCAGTATTTT	-	15	TRBJ2-3	-	TRBV28
CASRARVQTQYF	TGTGCCAGCAGAGCCAGGGTTCAAACGCAGTATTTT	-	12	TRBJ2-3	-	TRBV11-2
CASSSGLAGIGETQYF	TGCGCCAGCAGCTCGGGACTAGCGGGAATCGGGGAGACCCAGTACTTC	TRBD2	16	TRBJ2-5	-	TRBV5-1
CASTTNRGALGGYTF	TGTGCCAGCACCACAAACAGGGGGGCCCTAGGTGGCTACACCTTC	TRBD1	15	TRBJ1-2	-	TRBV6-5
CASSMDIYNEQFF	TGTGCCAGCTCTATGGACATCTACAATGAGCAGTTCTTC	-	13	TRBJ2-1	-	TRBV18
CASSLALRGITRTGELFF	TGTGCCAGCAGTTTAGCGCTACGGGGAATAACCCGAACCGGGGAGCTGTTTTTT	-	18	TRBJ2-2	-	TRBV27